This T cell receptor (beta chain) was retrieved from a study of a mutant IDH1 vaccine in newly diagnosed glioma (dated by TCRdb to the early 2020s). For the study in its entirety: Of the roughly 34 treated patients, 62.5% were male and around 38% were female, and a mean age of 40.4 years was recorded. For exploratory analyses, 25 treated patients had longitudinal TCRB deep sequencing done wherever samples were available. Prior to enrollment, standard therapy consisting of radiotherapy alone, temozolomide alone, or radiochemotherapy with temozolomide had been administered to patients, with the combination being received by most patients. Peripheral blood was collected at six visits: V03 (baseline), V05, V07, V10, V12 and V13.

The method was the immunoSEQ multiplex PCR assay. Rearranged TCR beta chain sequences were amplified using the hsTCRB Kit according to the manufacturer's protocol. Sequencing of TCRB libraries was carried out on an Illumina MiSeq. As for the original processing: Demultiplexing, trimming and gene mapping were performed with the kit vendor's proprietary platform. This immuneACCESS table, as held by TCRdb, lists in-frame sequences with V and J called but not all clones. Of the missing ones, under half trace to an unresolved V gene in checked studies; the others have no known cause. V and J calls plus clone size are reproduced from that table; the DNA served to infer D and trimming. This sample holds tens of thousands of clones; 70% to 90% were observed only once. Jointly, the top ten make up around 2.4% of the sample. This specimen's time point label, interpreted: baseline, week 1 (first vaccination visit). The sample's treatment or condition label, in plain terms: pre-vaccination baseline after standard-of-care therapy. Donors had newly diagnosed WHO grade 3 or 4 IDH1-mutant astrocytomas with loss of nuclear ATRX. The samples were drawn from NOA16, a multicentre, single-arm, open-label phase I trial in Germany that tested a mutant IDH1 peptide vaccine in humans for the first time. For immunogenicity testing, the blood drawn at visit V03 was used as the baseline sample. Genomic DNA for TCRB sequencing was isolated from EDTA blood with the DNeasy Blood and Tissue Kit.

Points the paper makes about the study in general: Pseudoprogression seemed to be unrelated to changes in the top peripheral T cell clonotypes found by TCRB sequencing. Vaccine-induced immune responses across multiple MHC alleles were detected in 80% to 95% of patients. Selection of PBMC samples for TCRB deep sequencing was based on availability. The authors stated that sample limitations prevented analyses of patient blood samples from being reproduced.

Deletion took 3 bases off V and 9 bases off J, with a span of 14 bases between the germline ends. The CDR3 spans 13 residues, from the cysteine through the phenylalanine. Only the CDR3 part of the read is kept: 39 bases, read in frame from the first base. The germline V gene (reference sequence) sets CDR1 to MNHEY and CDR2 to SMNVEV. For this clone: Its antigen remains undetermined. The input lacks base qualities; no much larger clone sits a single base away.

The chain joins TRBV27 to TRBJ1-2, with the D gene uncertain. This clonotype originated in a man in his forties with glioma. The sample consisted of PBMCs, taken from a glioma patient treated with radiotherapy, temozolomide or both. At the DNA level, the sequence is TGTGCCAGCAGTTTCGAGTCCGGCAGAAGCTACACCTTC. Protein translation: CASSFESGRSYTF.